This T cell receptor (beta chain) derives from a study of human T cells and chemical hapten exposure. This clonotype was observed a few times. Its target is not known. Deletions cut 6 bases from V and 2 bases from J, with 11 bases between. This CDR3 has 13 amino acids. As the library was built, unique molecular identifiers were attached to individual cDNA molecules. In the authors' methods: Samples ranged from roughly 20,000 to 750,000 TCRs, with a median of around 100,000. MiXCR, run by TCRdb on the 5' RACE reads, gives a single entry per CDR3 protein. The V and J calls and clone size are TCRdb's, not the authors'. The table shows tens of thousands of distinct CDR3 sequences, with roughly 15% occurring only once. Study results and limitations: Unchanged with DPC sensitization were TCRs above 1 in 1000 frequency.

Extraction of total RNA was performed on unfractionated whole blood. The sequence derives from a female donor in good health. The chain carries TRBV12-3 or TRBV12-4 and TRBJ2-7, with D possibly being TRBD1 (6 bases). The CDR3 bases are TGTGCCAGCAGATCGACAGGCCCCTACGAGCAGTACTTC. This codes for CASRSTGPYEQYF.